These T cell receptor beta chains were read from a single sample in a study of T-cell memory formation after mild COVID-19. MiXCR, run by TCRdb on the 5' RACE reads, gives a single entry per CDR3 protein. Of 450,000 to 700,000 distinct CDR3 sequences listed, roughly 18% are singletons. Sequencing input: PBMCs or a T cell subset sorted from them (not recorded which). These receptor sequences come from an adult woman who had mild COVID-19 (a few samples of this study predate the infection). Cell type and time point are not known. The CDR3 runs from the conserved cysteine through the conserved F or W. Each record gives: D gene, V gene, J gene, clone size, CDR3 protein, CDR3 DNA. A D gene is named only where the DNA matches it firmly. Expanded clones get a size class; other rows say once, few or many, or leave the size out.

TRBD2,TRBV7-8,TRBJ2-1,NA,CASSLLSGRIRSYNEQFF,TGTGCCAGCAGCTTACTTAGCGGGAGGATAAGATCCTACAATGAGCAGTTCTTC
TRBD1,TRBV29-1,TRBJ1-1,NA,CSVEGQGSTEAFF,TGCAGCGTTGAAGGACAGGGGAGCACTGAAGCTTTCTTT
NA,TRBV6-1,TRBJ2-7,NA,CASSLVRDISYEQYF,TGTGCCAGCAGTCTAGTGCGGGACATCTCCTACGAGCAGTACTTC
NA,TRBV6-5,TRBJ2-4,few,CASSYLGQGSENIQYF,TGTGCCAGCAGTTACTTAGGGCAGGGGAGCGAAAACATTCAGTACTTC
NA,TRBV9,TRBJ2-6,once,CASSVEGLGANVLTF,TGTGCCAGCAGCGTCGAGGGATTAGGGGCCAACGTCCTGACTTTC
NA,TRBV9,TRBJ2-3,few,CASSLQTGATDTQYF,TGTGCCAGCAGCCTCCAGACGGGGGCCACAGATACGCAGTATTTT
TRBD1,TRBV5-6,TRBJ2-7,NA,CASSLGFSGTGGVEQYF,TGTGCCAGCAGCCTTGGCTTTTCAGGGACAGGGGGCGTAGAGCAGTACTTC
NA,TRBV7-2,TRBJ1-1,few,CASSLGRYTEAFF,TGTGCCAGCAGCTTAGGGAGGTACACTGAAGCTTTCTTT
NA,TRBV15,TRBJ1-2,NA,CATSVHVRGIYTF,TGTGCCACCAGCGTCCACGTCAGAGGTATCTACACCTTC
TRBD1,TRBV7-9,TRBJ1-2,few,CASSPGTGNGYTF,TGTGCCAGCAGCCCTGGGACAGGGAATGGCTACACCTTC
NA,TRBV24-1,TRBJ2-3,NA,CATSDANTDTQYF,TGTGCCACCAGTGATGCCAACACAGATACGCAGTATTTT
NA,TRBV5-1,TRBJ2-2,NA,CASSLDAGNTGELFF,TGCGCCAGCAGCTTGGATGCTGGGAACACCGGGGAGCTGTTTTTT
NA,TRBV20-1,TRBJ1-5,few,CSARDAADNQPQHF,TGCAGTGCTAGAGATGCAGCAGACAATCAGCCCCAGCATTTT
NA,TRBV29-1,TRBJ2-7,many,CSVEDRGTAYEQYF,TGCAGCGTTGAAGATAGGGGGACGGCCTACGAGCAGTACTTC
NA,TRBV5-1,TRBJ2-5,few,CASSWGGTAETQYF,TGCGCCAGCAGCTGGGGCGGGACAGCGGAGACCCAGTACTTC
NA,TRBV12-3/TRBV12-4,TRBJ2-7,few,CASSLGSGSGLIEQYF,TGTGCCAGCAGTTTGGGCTCTGGGAGCGGGCTAATCGAGCAGTACTTC
TRBD1,TRBV19,TRBJ1-2,NA,CASSVTGSPPGYTF,TGTGCCAGTAGTGTGACAGGGAGTCCTCCTGGCTACACCTTC
TRBD2,TRBV5-1,TRBJ2-3,NA,CASSGGLAPEVRTDTQYF,TGCGCCAGCAGCGGGGGACTAGCGCCCGAGGTACGGACAGATACGCAGTATTTT
NA,TRBV30,TRBJ1-5,few,CAWSEGLSNQPQHF,TGTGCCTGGTCTGAAGGACTTAGCAATCAGCCCCAGCATTTT
NA,TRBV11-3,TRBJ2-2,NA,CASSSSQAGENTGELFF,TGTGCCAGCAGCTCCTCCCAAGCGGGCGAGAACACCGGGGAGCTGTTTTTT
NA,TRBV7-9,TRBJ1-1,few,CASSFRQDTEAFF,TGTGCCAGCAGCTTTCGACAGGACACTGAAGCTTTCTTT
NA,TRBV4-1,TRBJ2-3,NA,CASSPKDSDLGTDTQYF,TGCGCCAGCAGCCCTAAAGACTCCGATCTCGGCACAGATACGCAGTATTTT
TRBD2,TRBV4-1,TRBJ2-3,NA,CASSQGGLAALDTQYF,TGCGCCAGCAGCCAGGGGGGACTAGCGGCCTTAGATACGCAGTATTTT
NA,TRBV19,TRBJ1-1,NA,CASSIVRTTNTEAFF,TGTGCCAGTAGTATAGTTCGGACAACCAACACTGAAGCTTTCTTT
NA,TRBV20-1,TRBJ2-1,NA,CSARDFIRTAEQFF,TGCAGTGCTAGAGATTTTATCCGGACAGCCGAGCAGTTCTTC
TRBD2,TRBV11-2,TRBJ2-3,NA,CASSFGTSGSAIDTQYF,TGTGCCAGCAGCTTTGGGACTAGCGGGAGTGCTATAGATACGCAGTATTTT
TRBD2,TRBV7-2,TRBJ2-4,few,CASSLRAGVRNIQYF,TGTGCCAGCAGCTTAAGAGCGGGGGTCCGAAACATTCAGTACTTC
NA,TRBV27,TRBJ1-5,NA,CASSGEGYGNQPQHF,TGTGCCAGCAGTGGCGAGGGGTACGGCAATCAGCCCCAGCATTTT
NA,TRBV21-1,TRBJ2-7,NA,CDSGDRGYF,TGTGACAGCGGGGACAGGGGGTACTTC
NA,TRBV7-9,TRBJ2-7,few,CASKPGGGYEQYF,TGTGCCAGCAAACCGGGGGGCGGGTACGAGCAGTACTTC
TRBD1,TRBV29-1,TRBJ1-1,NA,CSGGQGRGTEAFF,TGCAGCGGTGGACAGGGTAGGGGCACTGAAGCTTTCTTT
NA,TRBV9,TRBJ2-1,NA,CASSVVDSFANEQFF,TGTGCCAGCAGCGTAGTGGACAGCTTTGCCAATGAGCAGTTCTTC
TRBD1,TRBV24-1,TRBJ2-7,NA,CATSEGSRTGGNYEQYF,TGTGCCACCAGTGAGGGGAGTCGGACAGGGGGCAACTACGAGCAGTACTTC
NA,TRBV29-1,TRBJ2-3,NA,CSGGRAASSTDTQYF,TGCAGCGGGGGTAGGGCAGCTTCTAGCACAGATACGCAGTATTTT
TRBD1,TRBV5-1,TRBJ2-7,NA,CASRGQGAHEQYF,TGCGCCAGCAGAGGACAGGGGGCCCACGAGCAGTACTTC
NA,TRBV5-5,TRBJ2-7,few,CASSLQTGASYEQYF,TGTGCCAGCAGCTTGCAGACGGGAGCTTCCTACGAGCAGTACTTC
TRBD2,TRBV7-2,TRBJ2-5,few,CASSLRAGKQETQYF,TGTGCCAGCAGCTTACGAGCGGGAAAACAAGAGACCCAGTACTTC
TRBD1,TRBV11-2,TRBJ1-4,NA,CASSLGTGAEKLFF,TGTGCCAGCAGCTTGGGGACAGGGGCTGAAAAACTGTTTTTT
NA,TRBV20-1,TRBJ2-1,many,CSARDLERTNTYNEQFF,TGCAGTGCTAGAGATCTCGAGAGGACTAATACGTACAATGAGCAGTTCTTC
TRBD2,TRBV12-3/TRBV12-4,TRBJ2-3,NA,CASSPEDLAGGSDTQYF,TGTGCCAGCAGCCCTGAGGACCTAGCGGGAGGGTCAGATACGCAGTATTTT
NA,TRBV20-1,TRBJ1-2,few,CSARVSSGTRSFNYGYTF,TGCAGTGCTAGAGTCTCCTCCGGGACTCGATCATTTAACTATGGCTACACCTTC
NA,TRBV7-6,TRBJ1-1,few,CASSLQAIMNTEAFF,TGTGCCAGCAGCTTACAGGCAATCATGAACACTGAAGCTTTCTTT
NA,TRBV27,TRBJ1-6,NA,CASSFGQGGNSPLHF,TGTGCCAGCAGTTTTGGGCAGGGAGGAAATTCACCCCTCCACTTT
TRBD2,TRBV25-1,TRBJ2-2,NA,CASSPPREGPTGELFF,TGTGCCAGCAGTCCCCCGCGGGAGGGCCCGACCGGGGAGCTGTTTTTT
TRBD2,TRBV7-2,TRBJ2-7,many,CASQERGSGLYEQYF,TGTGCCAGCCAAGAGAGAGGTAGCGGGTTATACGAGCAGTACTTC
TRBD1,TRBV29-1,TRBJ1-2,few,CSVLPGQTIYGYTF,TGCAGCGTTTTACCGGGACAGACAATTTATGGCTACACCTTC